Shown below are 8 T cell receptor beta chains from a single sample sequenced in a study of cytomegalovirus exposure and HLA in healthy donors. Primers: 60 Vbeta forward and 13 Jbeta reverse. The data were produced by immunoSEQ multiplex PCR, yet TCRdb's version contains in-frame clones alone and is incomplete. Of about 130,000 clones listed, over 80% are singletons. Sequencing used PBMCs. The receptors come from a man between 18 and 35 years old in good health and CMV-seropositive.

The chain recombines TRBV30 with TRBJ2-2, with a possible D match to TRBD1 (6 bases). Trimming removed 3 bases from V and 4 bases from J, with 15 bases in between. Germline CDR1 and CDR2: GTSNPN and SVGIG (reference sequence). The CDR3 is 15 residues long. CDR3 sequence reads: CAWREGGSATGELFF. In DNA form, the CDR3 reads TGTGCCTGGAGAGAAGGGGGTTCGGCCACCGGGGAGCTGTTTTTT.

The chain couples TRBV25-1 to TRBJ1-4, with D possibly TRBD1 on 5 matching bases. CDR1 is MGHDK and CDR2 is SYGVNS in the germline V gene. The V gene lost 2 bases and the J gene lost 3 bases, with 19 bases spanning the gap. The CDR3 sequence is 18 residues long. For the CDR3, the DNA is TGTGCCAGCAGTGAAGAACCGAGGGGAGGGCGGGCTAATGAAAAACTGTTTTTT. It yields the protein CASSEEPRGGRANEKLFF.

This clone occurred once. The V and J genes are TRBV6-5 and TRBJ2-7; 10 nucleotides agree with TRBD2. Germline V lookup: CDR1 MNHEY, CDR2 SVGAGI. CDR3 size: 13 residues. Trimming cost V 8 bases and J 4 bases; bases outside gene matches: 5. The chain's CDR3 is CASGSGGGYEQYF. DNA of the CDR3: TGTGCCAGCGGGAGCGGGGGGGGGTACGAGCAGTACTTC.

The chain is built from TRBV10-2 and TRBJ2-7, with D unresolved. The length of the CDR3 is 15 residues. V lost 0 bases and J 3 bases, leaving 12 bases between the germline ends. CDR1 is WSHSY and CDR2 is SAAADI in the germline V gene. The CDR3 coding sequence is TGCGCCAGCAGTGAGTCGAGTTTCACCCTCTACGAGCAGTACTTC. Translated: CASSESSFTLYEQYF.

The J gene is TRBJ2-7, the V gene TRBV14; TRBD2 is a possible D gene (5 bases). The CDR3 consists of 15 residues. Germline V gene sequence: CDR1 SGHDN, CDR2 FVKESK. The V end was cut by 1 base, the J end by 1 base, with 11 bases between. CDR3 DNA sequence: TGTGCCAGCAGCCAAGTTATTAGCGCGTCCTACGAGCAGTACTTC. It codes for CASSQVISASYEQYF.

The gene calls are TRBV19 and TRBJ2-6; TRBD2 might be the D (6 bases). CDR1 is LNHDA, CDR2 SQIVND, per germline (reference sequence). Trimming cost V 3 bases and J 3 bases, with 12 bases left between them. This CDR3 has 16 residues. DNA of the CDR3: TGTGCCAGTAGTATGGGTGGGGGGAATGGGGCCAACGTCCTGACTTTC. This translates into CASSMGGGNGANVLTF.

The V and J genes are TRBV10-3 and TRBJ2-2; weak D call: TRBD2 (6 bases). The V gene's germline CDR1 is ENHRY and CDR2 SYGVKD. V gave up 10 bases and J gave up 2 bases, with 14 bases separating them. The length of the CDR3 is 14 residues. The CDR3 sequence is CATLGDSNTGELFF. CDR3 sequence (DNA): TGTGCCACCCTGGGGGACTCTAACACCGGGGAGCTGTTTTTT.

This rearrangement joins TRBV7-6 to TRBJ2-3; perhaps TRBD1 as D (6 bases). CDR1 is SGHVS and CDR2 is FNYEAQ in the germline V gene. This CDR3 region has 15 residues. Trimming left V 5 bases short and J 8 bases short, with 20 bases between. CDR3 sequence: CASSVEGGFKGTQYF. As DNA, the CDR3 is TGTGCCAGCAGCGTAGAAGGGGGTTTTAAGGGTACGCAGTATTTT. Based on the CDR3 plus reference TRBV7-6 and TRBJ2-3, the full variable domain is GAGVSQSPRYKVTKRGQDVALRCDPISGHVSLYWYRQALGQGPEFLTYFNYEAQQDKSGLPNDRFSAERPEGSISTLTIQRTEQRDSAMYRCASSVEGGFKGTQYFGPGTRLTVL.